The 12 T cell receptor beta chains below were found in one sample sequenced in a study of T cell responses to AZD1222 COVID-19 vaccine. Assay: immunoSEQ multiplex PCR; the TCRdb copy retains only in-frame clones and omits some. The sample comprises tens of thousands of clones, 75% to 90% of which are singletons, and around 29% rests with the top ten. The sequencing here drew on peripheral blood, taken on day 0 of AZD1222 vaccination. These receptors were taken from an adult in good health.

This chain uses TRBV9 with TRBJ2-7, with D possibly being TRBD1 or TRBD2 (5 bases each). CDR1 and CDR2 from the germline V gene are SGDLS and YYNGEE. The CDR3 is made up of 15 amino acids. Between the trimmed V and J ends, which lost 0 bases and 5 bases, there was a span of 15 bases. Here the CDR3 DNA reads TGTGCCAGCAGCGTAGGGTGGGGGTCTGATAACGAGCAGTACTTC. It is translated as CASSVGWGSDNEQYF.

This chain joins TRBV14 and TRBJ2-5; D possibly corresponds to TRBD2 (5 bases). Germline V CDR1 and CDR2: SGHDN, FVKESK. There are 14 residues in the CDR3. Trimming removed 8 bases from V and 5 bases from J, with 18 bases in between. In DNA, the CDR3 is TGTGCCAGCGAGGGCAGGCCCAATTTGGAGACCCAGTACTTC. Translating it yields CASEGRPNLETQYF.

J is TRBJ2-4 and V is TRBV7-2, with TRBD2 identical over 7 bases. CDR3 length equals 12 residues. The V segment lost 5 bases and the J segment 8 bases; nucleotides outside the gene matches: 3. Germline V gene lookup returns CDR1 SGHTA and CDR2 FQGNSA. The CDR3 DNA sequence: TGTGCCAGCAGCCACCGGGGGGACATTCAGTACTTC. Translated, it gives CASSHRGDIQYF.

This chain links TRBV28 with TRBJ1-4; 9 bases align to TRBD1. With V trimmed by 1 base and J by 10 bases, 7 bases remained unmatched. CDR1 and CDR2 (germline): MDHEN, SYDVKM. The CDR3 length is 15 residues. CDR3 loop: CASSLSGQGRGKLFF. The CDR3 DNA is TGTGCCAGCAGTTTATCGGGACAGGGACGGGGAAAACTGTTTTTT.

This clone was picked up one time. The chain combines TRBV6-5 with TRBJ2-7, with D perhaps matching TRBD1 or TRBD2 (7 bases each). Germline CDR1 MNHEY, CDR2 SVGAGI. V was trimmed by 6 bases and J by 4 bases, leaving 16 bases between them. CDR3 length: 14 residues. CDR3 sequence reads: CASRDRQGGYEQYF. CDR3 DNA sequence: TGTGCCAGCAGGGATCGACAGGGAGGGTACGAGCAGTACTTC.

This clone has just one count. The V and J genes are TRBV27 and TRBJ2-7, with 7 bases fitting TRBD1. The CDR3 contains 14 residues. The V gene's germline CDR1 is MNHEY and CDR2 SMNVEV (reference sequence). With 5 bases clipped from V and 2 bases from J, the junction kept 6 bases outside the gene matches. CDR3 protein: CASSPQGRTYEQYF. CDR3 in DNA: TGTGCCAGCAGTCCACAGGGGCGAACCTACGAGCAGTACTTC.

This clone has just a few counts. The gene calls are TRBV5-1 and TRBJ1-1, with D possibly TRBD1 on 5 matching bases. The CDR3 runs to 15 residues. Germline assignment: CDR1 SGHRS and CDR2 YFSETQ. V shed 4 bases and J shed 1 base, with 14 bases lying between them. DNA of the CDR3: TGCGCCAGCAGCCGGGGTTGGGGCGAGAACACTGAAGCTTTCTTT. Translation gives CASSRGWGENTEAFF.

The rearrangement uses TRBV4-3 and TRBJ1-5; the D is unclear. The CDR3 loop spans 13 amino acids. Germline assignment: CDR1 LGHNA and CDR2 YSLEER. V was shortened by 1 base and J by 6 bases, with 7 bases between the two germline ends. For the CDR3, the DNA is TGCGCCAGCAGCCAAGGTATAGGTCAGCCCCAGCATTTT. It is translated as CASSQGIGQPQHF.

CDR3 protein: CASREILIDWVREKLFF. The CDR3 DNA is TGTGCCAGCAGGGAAATTTTAATCGACTGGGTTAGGGAAAAACTGTTTTTT. The chain uses TRBV6-1 and TRBJ1-4, with unresolved D. The CDR3 extends over 17 amino acids. Looked up from germline, CDR1 is MNHNS and CDR2 is SASEGT. Trimming took off 6 bases at V and 8 bases at J, with 25 bases between the two ends.

This clone showed up just once. The chain recombines TRBV19 with TRBJ1-1; 7 nucleotides match TRBD1. Trimming at V came to 1 base and at J to 4 bases, leaving 9 bases not matched to a gene. Germline CDR1 is LNHDA and CDR2 is SQIVND (reference sequence). The CDR3 covers 16 residues. CDR3 in amino acids: CASSIARRGLATEAFF. The CDR3 region has the DNA TGTGCCAGTAGTATAGCGCGGAGGGGGCTGGCCACTGAAGCTTTCTTT.

V gene TRBV6-1 combines with J gene TRBJ2-7; D unresolved. The CDR3 contains 14 residues. The germline CDR1 and CDR2 sequences are MNHNS and SASEGT. The V end was cut by 3 bases, the J end by 2 bases, with 11 bases between. The CDR3 DNA follows: TGTGCCAGCAGTGACAACTTTCCGCCCTACGAGCAGTACTTC. This sequence encodes CASSDNFPPYEQYF.

The J gene is TRBJ1-4, the V gene TRBV5-4; D gene ambiguous. This CDR3 has 14 residues. Per germline, CDR1 SGHNT and CDR2 YYREEE (reference sequence). V was cut by 1 base and J by 7 bases, with 11 bases left in between. CDR3 protein: CASSLQGFGEKLFF. The CDR3 region has the DNA TGTGCCAGCAGCTTGCAAGGGTTTGGTGAAAAACTGTTTTTT.